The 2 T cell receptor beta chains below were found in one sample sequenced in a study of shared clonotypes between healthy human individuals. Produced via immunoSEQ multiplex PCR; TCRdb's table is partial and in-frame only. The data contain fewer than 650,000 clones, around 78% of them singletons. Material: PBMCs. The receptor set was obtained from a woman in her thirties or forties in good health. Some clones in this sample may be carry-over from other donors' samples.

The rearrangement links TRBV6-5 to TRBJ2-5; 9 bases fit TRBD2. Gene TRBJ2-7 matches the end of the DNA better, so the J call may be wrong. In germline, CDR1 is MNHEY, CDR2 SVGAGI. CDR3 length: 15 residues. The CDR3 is CASSQLAGEAYEQYF. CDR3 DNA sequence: TGTGCCAGCAGTCAATTAGCGGGAGAGGCTTACGAGCAGTACTTC.

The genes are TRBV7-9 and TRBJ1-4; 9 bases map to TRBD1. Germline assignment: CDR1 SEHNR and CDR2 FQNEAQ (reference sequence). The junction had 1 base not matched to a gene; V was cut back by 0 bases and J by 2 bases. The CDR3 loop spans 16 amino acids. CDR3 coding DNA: TGTGCCAGCAGCTTAGCACAGGGGGCGACTAATGAAAAACTGTTTTTT. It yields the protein CASSLAQGATNEKLFF.